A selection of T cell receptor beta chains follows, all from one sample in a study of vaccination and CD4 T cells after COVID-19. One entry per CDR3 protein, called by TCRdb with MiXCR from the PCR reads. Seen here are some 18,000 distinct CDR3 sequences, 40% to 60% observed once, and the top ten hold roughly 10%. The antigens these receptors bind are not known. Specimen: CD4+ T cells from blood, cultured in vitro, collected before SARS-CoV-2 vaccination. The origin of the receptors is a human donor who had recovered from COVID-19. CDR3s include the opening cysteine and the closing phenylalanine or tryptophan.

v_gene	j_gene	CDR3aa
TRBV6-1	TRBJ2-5	CASILLATQGTQYF
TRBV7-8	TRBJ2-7	CASSLGLSGEYAYEQYF
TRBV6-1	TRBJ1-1	CASSGRYTEAFF
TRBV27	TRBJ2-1	CASSPIAGGQFF
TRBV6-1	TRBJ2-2	CASRSRDKITGELFF
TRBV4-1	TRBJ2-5	CASSPPSGGQETQYF
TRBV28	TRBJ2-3	CASSFGGAFSDTQYF
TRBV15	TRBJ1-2	CATSRGYRDEIGYTF
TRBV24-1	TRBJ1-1	CATSDALVNTEAFF
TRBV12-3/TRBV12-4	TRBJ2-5	CASSPEAPQETQYF
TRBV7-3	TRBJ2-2	CASSSSSGSRTGELFF
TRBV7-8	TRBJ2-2	CASSLGRGRAGGELFF
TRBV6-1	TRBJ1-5	CASSPRDRGAQPQHF
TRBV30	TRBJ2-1	CAWSNNRDNEQFF